The rows below give T cell receptor beta chains drawn from one sample of a study of T-cell memory formation after mild COVID-19. TCRdb re-called the 5' RACE reads with MiXCR, one entry per CDR3 protein. The sample holds fewer than 450,000 distinct CDR3 sequences, under 25% seen once. Input material: PBMCs or a T cell subset sorted from them (not recorded which). Receptors originate from an adult woman who had mild COVID-19 (a few samples of this study predate the infection). Cell type and time point are not known. The CDR3 runs from the conserved cysteine through the conserved F or W. D genes are given only for firm matches. Clone size appears in some rows only: once, few, many, or a class for an expanded clone.

clone_size j_call v_call cdr3_length d_call cdr3_nt cdr3_aa
. TRBJ2-1 TRBV4-2 15 . TGTGCCAGCAGCCAAGATGGGGGCCTCAACAATGAGCAGTTCTTC CASSQDGGLNNEQFF
few TRBJ1-4 TRBV20-1 14 . TGCAGTGCTACCAGGGGCCCAACTAATGAAAAACTGTTTTTT CSATRGPTNEKLFF
. TRBJ2-5 TRBV18 13 . TGTGCCAGCTCACCACGGACAGAAGAGACCCAGTACTTC CASSPRTEETQYF
. TRBJ2-5 TRBV4-3 16 TRBD2 TGCGCCAGCAGCCAAGATTTACCGGGAGGAGGAGAGACCCAGTACTTC CASSQDLPGGGETQYF
. TRBJ1-1 TRBV27 13 . TGTGCCAGCAGTTTAGTCGGGGTCACTGAAGCTTTCTTT CASSLVGVTEAFF
few TRBJ1-5 TRBV19 16 . TGTGCCAGTAGTATCTTAACCAGGGGAAGCAATCAGCCCCAGCATTTT CASSILTRGSNQPQHF
. TRBJ2-1 TRBV5-1 14 . TGCGCCAGCAGCTTGGGGCGAGGGGAAAATGAGCAGTTCTTC CASSLGRGENEQFF
. TRBJ2-7 TRBV20-1 14 . TGCAGTGCTAGAGAGGACTGGATTGAGGGCGAGCAGTACTTC CSAREDWIEGEQYF
. TRBJ2-2 TRBV3-1 11 . TGTGCCAGCAGCGCGTACGGGGAGCTGTTTTTT CASSAYGELFF
. TRBJ1-3 TRBV5-1 19 . TGCGCCAGCAGCGCCACTCGGGACACCCTTCCTTCCTCTGGAAACACCATATATTTT CASSATRDTLPSSGNTIYF
. TRBJ2-1 TRBV7-8 16 . TGTGCCAGCAGCTTATATTCCGCGGTCGCCTATGAGGAGCAGTTCTTC CASSLYSAVAYEEQFF
few TRBJ2-3 TRBV24-1 13 . TGTGCCACGACGGACACCCACACAGATACGCAGTATTTT CATTDTHTDTQYF
. TRBJ2-7 TRBV5-1 14 . TGCGCCAGCAGCTTGGCCCGCAACTCCTACGAGCAGTACTTC CASSLARNSYEQYF
. TRBJ1-1 TRBV11-3 15 . TGTGCCAGCAGCTTAGTCAGGGGTAAGGGAACTGAAGCTTTCTTT CASSLVRGKGTEAFF
. TRBJ2-7 TRBV29-1 16 . TGCAGCGTTGAAGATCGACGGAGGGGGGGCAACTACGAGCAGTACTTC CSVEDRRRGGNYEQYF
. TRBJ2-3 TRBV29-1 15 TRBD2 TGCAGCGTTGGGAGCCTAGCGGGGTTCACAGATACGCAGTATTTT CSVGSLAGFTDTQYF
. TRBJ2-1 TRBV5-1 13 . TGCGCCAGCAGCTTGAAGGCTAGCAATGAGCAGTTCTTC CASSLKASNEQFF
. TRBJ2-7 TRBV7-2 13 . TGTGCCAGCAGCGTTTCAACAGGGTACGAGCAGTACTTC CASSVSTGYEQYF
. TRBJ2-5 TRBV7-2 17 . TGTGCCAGCAGCTTAGGCCTCCCGCGGGGCCCAGAGGGGACCCAGTACTTC CASSLGLPRGPEGTQYF
. TRBJ1-2 TRBV29-1 12 . TGCAGCGTTGAGAACGAGTTCTATGGCTACACCTTC CSVENEFYGYTF
. TRBJ2-1 TRBV12-2 20 . TGTGCAAGTCGCTTAGTTCCGGGACTAGCGGGAGGGAGCTCCTACAATGAGCAGTTCTTC CASRLVPGLAGGSSYNEQFF
few TRBJ2-1 TRBV7-8 14 . TGTGCCAGCAGCTTAGAAAAGGTTCGGAATGAGCAGTTCTTC CASSLEKVRNEQFF
. TRBJ1-4 TRBV6-6 15 TRBD1 TGTGCCAGCAGCAGCACCGGGACAGGGGTGGAAAAACTGTTTTTT CASSSTGTGVEKLFF
. TRBJ2-7 TRBV27 15 . TGTGCCAGCAGGCCGGGAGCAGGGGTGGCCTACGAGCAGTACTTC CASRPGAGVAYEQYF
few TRBJ2-1 TRBV7-3 14 . TGTGCCAGCAGTCATCGGGGGCCCTACAATGAGCAGTTCTTC CASSHRGPYNEQFF
. TRBJ2-1 TRBV20-1 17 . TGCAGTGCTACCCCAGTTGGGGTGTCATTCGGATACAATGAGCAGTTCTTC CSATPVGVSFGYNEQFF
. TRBJ1-2 TRBV7-9 14 . TGTGCCAGCAGCAGGGACGGAGGCAACTATGGCTACACCTTC CASSRDGGNYGYTF
few TRBJ2-1 TRBV20-1 15 . TGCAGTGCTGGGGCTACTAGCAGCTCCTACAATGAGCAGTTCTTC CSAGATSSSYNEQFF
few TRBJ2-7 TRBV12-3/TRBV12-4 13 . TGTGCCAGCAGTTCCAGGGCCCCCTACGAGCAGTACTTC CASSSRAPYEQYF
few TRBJ2-1 TRBV7-8 16 TRBD2 TGTGCCAGCAGCCCCTACCGACTAGCGGGCTACAATGAGCAGTTCTTC CASSPYRLAGYNEQFF
. TRBJ1-1 TRBV7-2 15 . TGTGCCAGCAGCTTAACAACCGTAATGAACACTGAAGCTTTCTTT CASSLTTVMNTEAFF
. TRBJ2-1 TRBV7-2 11 TRBD1 TGTGCCAGCAGCTTAGGCAGGGGGAATAGTTTC CASSLGRGNSF
. TRBJ1-5 TRBV18 14 . TGTGCCAGCTCCCAGGGTGTTATCGATCAGCCCCAGCATTTT CASSQGVIDQPQHF
. TRBJ2-5 TRBV5-1 14 TRBD2 TGCGCCAGCAGCCGCGAAGGGCGGGAGGAGGCCCAGTACTTC CASSREGREEAQYF
few TRBJ2-3 TRBV20-1 14 . TGCAGTGCTAGGGAGGGGGCTTACACAGATACGCAGTATTTT CSAREGAYTDTQYF
once TRBJ2-7 TRBV3-1 13 . TGTGCCAGCAGTCGAACAGAATCCTACGAGCAGTACTTC CASSRTESYEQYF
many TRBJ1-1 TRBV7-2 13 . TGTGCCAGCAGCCCTTACCTGAACACTGAAGCTTTCTTT CASSPYLNTEAFF
few TRBJ2-5 TRBV2 12 . TGTGCCAGCATGGGTGGCGCAGAGACCCAGTACTTC CASMGGAETQYF
few TRBJ2-2 TRBV7-9 16 . TGTGCCAGCAGCCCTGGGGACGGACTGAACACCGGGGAGCTGTTTTTT CASSPGDGLNTGELFF
few TRBJ1-1 TRBV12-3/TRBV12-4 14 TRBD1 TGTGCCAGCAGAGCGGGACAGCTGAACACTGAAGCTTTCTTT CASRAGQLNTEAFF
few TRBJ2-1 TRBV5-4 12 . TGTGCCAGCAGCTTCGGACTGAATGAGCAGTTCTTC CASSFGLNEQFF
many TRBJ2-7 TRBV12-3/TRBV12-4 14 TRBD2 TGTGCCAGCACTTCAAGCGGGGGTCCCTACGAGCAGTACTTC CASTSSGGPYEQYF
. TRBJ2-2 TRBV20-1 16 . TGCAGTGCTAGAGATGGCGGAGGGGCCCTAACCGGGGAGCTGTTTTTT CSARDGGGALTGELFF
. TRBJ2-7 TRBV5-1 15 . TGCGCCAGCAGCATCAGGCCTACGGGTAACTCCGAGCAGTACTTC CASSIRPTGNSEQYF
. TRBJ1-2 TRBV18 13 . TGTGCCAGCTCACATGACAGAAACTATGGCTACACCTTC CASSHDRNYGYTF
. TRBJ1-2 TRBV6-5 12 . TGTGCCAGCGGGTCGGGGAACTATGGCTACACCTTC CASGSGNYGYTF
. TRBJ1-2 TRBV24-1 14 TRBD1 TGTGCCACCAGTACGAGGGGGCAAAGCTATGGCTACACCTTC CATSTRGQSYGYTF
few TRBJ2-2 TRBV6-2/TRBV6-3 15 . TGTGCCAGCAGTTTCCGGGACACCAACACCGGGGAGCTGTTTTTT CASSFRDTNTGELFF
few TRBJ2-5 TRBV7-9 16 TRBD2 TGTGCCAGCAGCAGCGGGACTAGCGGGGTCCAAGAGACCCAGTACTTC CASSSGTSGVQETQYF
few TRBJ1-2 TRBV18 15 . TGTGCCAGCTCACCCGCCCGGACGGGGGACTATGGCTACACCTTC CASSPARTGDYGYTF
. TRBJ2-1 TRBV7-3 18 TRBD2 TGTGCCAGCAGCTTAATGGCTAGCGGGGGGGCCTCCTACAATGAGCAGTTCTTC CASSLMASGGASYNEQFF
. TRBJ2-3 TRBV7-3 16 TRBD2 TGTGCCAGCAGCTTTTGGGGGACTAGCGGTGCAGATACGCAGTATTTT CASSFWGTSGADTQYF
few TRBJ2-1 TRBV24-1 15 . TGTGCCACCAGGGAGGGGGCAGGGTCCTACAATGAGCAGTTCTTC CATREGAGSYNEQFF
many TRBJ2-2 TRBV12-3/TRBV12-4 15 TRBD1 TGTGCCAGCAGTTCAGACAGGGGATACACCGGGGAGCTGTTTTTT CASSSDRGYTGELFF
. TRBJ2-7 TRBV11-3 11 . TGTGCCAGCAGCACGGACAGCGGGCAGTACTTC CASSTDSGQYF
few TRBJ2-1 TRBV7-9 15 TRBD2 TGTGCCAGCATCGCCTTAGCGGGAGGACTTAATGAGCAGTTCTTC CASIALAGGLNEQFF
many TRBJ1-1 TRBV4-2 13 TRBD1 TGTGCCAGCAGCCAAAGACAGGGCACTGAAGCTTTCTTT CASSQRQGTEAFF
. TRBJ2-1 TRBV29-1 15 TRBD1 TGCAGCGTTGCCTACAGGGGGCCCCCTTACAATGAGCAGTTCTTC CSVAYRGPPYNEQFF
few TRBJ2-7 TRBV5-6 13 TRBD1 TGTGCCAGCAGCGCGACACAGGGGTCCGAGCAGTACTTC CASSATQGSEQYF
. TRBJ1-1 TRBV11-3 14 . TGTGCCAGCAGCTTTGCGACAGGGAACACTGAAGCTTTCTTT CASSFATGNTEAFF